This T cell receptor beta chain was sequenced during a study of blood T cells in healthy people across ages. The use of a sample-barcoded 5' primer and a J-beta primer mix characterized a second PCR of roughly 7 to 12 cycles. There were at least 2.5 million CDR3-containing paired-end reads obtained from each sample. Using its own MiXCR run on the 5' RACE reads, TCRdb lists one record per CDR3 protein. The table lists about 1.6 million distinct CDR3 sequences, roughly 30% of them singletons, with about 11% in the top ten. The sequencing input was blood. This receptor was taken from a woman younger than 45 in good health.

DNA of the CDR3: TGTGCCAGCAGCCATGCCCCACAGGGGGAGCTGTTTTTT. Encoded protein: CASSHAPQGELFF. The chain joins TRBV3-1 to TRBJ2-2; D call uncertain. Germline V gene lookup returns CDR1 LGHDT and CDR2 YNNKEL (reference sequence). The germline V and J ends were trimmed by 3 bases and 8 bases, with 10 bases remaining between them. The CDR3 covers 13 residues.